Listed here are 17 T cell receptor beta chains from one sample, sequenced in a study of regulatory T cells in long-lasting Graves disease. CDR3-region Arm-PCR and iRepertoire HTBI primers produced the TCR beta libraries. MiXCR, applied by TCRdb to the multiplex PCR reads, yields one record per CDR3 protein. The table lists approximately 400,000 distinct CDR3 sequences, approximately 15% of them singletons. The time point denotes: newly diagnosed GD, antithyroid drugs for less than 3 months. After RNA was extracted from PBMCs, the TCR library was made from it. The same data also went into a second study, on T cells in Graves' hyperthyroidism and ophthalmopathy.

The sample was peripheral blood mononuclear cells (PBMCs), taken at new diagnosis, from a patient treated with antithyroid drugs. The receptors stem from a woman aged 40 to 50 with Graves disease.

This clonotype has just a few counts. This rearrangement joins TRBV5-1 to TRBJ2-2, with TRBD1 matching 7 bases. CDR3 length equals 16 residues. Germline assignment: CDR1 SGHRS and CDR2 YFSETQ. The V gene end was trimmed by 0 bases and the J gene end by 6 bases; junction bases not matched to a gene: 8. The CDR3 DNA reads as TGCGCCAGCAGCTTGGAGCCAGGGGGAATGGCCGGGGAGCTGTTTTTT. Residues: CASSLEPGGMAGELFF.

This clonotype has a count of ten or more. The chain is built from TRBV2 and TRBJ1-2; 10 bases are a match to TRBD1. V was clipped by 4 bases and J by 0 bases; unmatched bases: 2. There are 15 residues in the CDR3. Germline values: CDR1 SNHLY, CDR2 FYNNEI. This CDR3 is CASSGGQGTNYGYTF. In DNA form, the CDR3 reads TGTGCCAGCAGTGGGGGACAGGGGACTAACTATGGCTACACCTTC. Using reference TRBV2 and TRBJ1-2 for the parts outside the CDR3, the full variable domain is EPEVTQTPSHQVTQMGQEVILRCVPISNHLYFYWYRQILGQKVEFLVSFYNNEISEKSEIFDDQFSVERPDGSNFTLKIRSTKLEDSAMYFCASSGGQGTNYGYTFGSGTRLTVV.

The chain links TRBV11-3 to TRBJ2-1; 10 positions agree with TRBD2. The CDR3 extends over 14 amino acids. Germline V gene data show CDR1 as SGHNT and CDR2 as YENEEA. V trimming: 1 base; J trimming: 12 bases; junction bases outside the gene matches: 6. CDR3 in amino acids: CASSLVLAGVRQFF. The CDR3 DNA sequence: TGTGCCAGCAGCTTAGTTCTAGCGGGAGTTAGGCAGTTCTTC.

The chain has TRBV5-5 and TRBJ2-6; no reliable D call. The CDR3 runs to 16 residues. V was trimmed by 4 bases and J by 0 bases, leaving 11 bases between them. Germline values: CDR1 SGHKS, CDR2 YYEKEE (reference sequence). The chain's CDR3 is CASSLRPSSGANVLTF. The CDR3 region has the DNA TGTGCCAGCAGCCTCCGGCCGAGCTCTGGGGCCAACGTCCTGACTTTC.

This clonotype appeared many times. The CDR3 DNA is TGTGCCACGAAACTGACAGGGACCTACGAGCAGTACTTC. Residues: CATKLTGTYEQYF. The chain has TRBV28 and TRBJ2-7, with TRBD1 matching over 7 bases. CDR1 and CDR2 (germline): MDHEN, SYDVKM. This CDR3 contains 13 residues. V shed 10 bases, J shed 2 bases, and the junction held 8 bases outside the gene matches.

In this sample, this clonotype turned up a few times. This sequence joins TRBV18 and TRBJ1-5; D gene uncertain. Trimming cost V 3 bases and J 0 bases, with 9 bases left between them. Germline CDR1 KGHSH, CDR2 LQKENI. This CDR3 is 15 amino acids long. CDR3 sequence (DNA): TGTGCCAGCTCACCGTCAGTCAATAGCAATCAGCCCCAGCATTTT. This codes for CASSPSVNSNQPQHF.

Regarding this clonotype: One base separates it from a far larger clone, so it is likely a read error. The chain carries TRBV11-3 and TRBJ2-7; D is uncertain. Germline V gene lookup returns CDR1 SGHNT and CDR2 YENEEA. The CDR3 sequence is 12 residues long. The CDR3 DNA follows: TGTACCAGCAGCTTATCTAGAGGCGAGCAGTACTTC. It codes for CTSSLSRGEQYF.

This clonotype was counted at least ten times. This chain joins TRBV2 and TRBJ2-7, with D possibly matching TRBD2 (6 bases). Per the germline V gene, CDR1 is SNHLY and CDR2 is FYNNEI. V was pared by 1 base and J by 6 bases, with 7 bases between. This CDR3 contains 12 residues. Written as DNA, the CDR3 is TGTGCCAGCAGTGAAGAGGGAGGCGAGCAGTACTTC. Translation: CASSEEGGEQYF. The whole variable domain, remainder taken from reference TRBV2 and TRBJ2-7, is EPEVTQTPSHQVTQMGQEVILRCVPISNHLYFYWYRQILGQKVEFLVSFYNNEISEKSEIFDDQFSVERPDGSNFTLKIRSTKLEDSAMYFCASSEEGGEQYFGPGTRLTVT.

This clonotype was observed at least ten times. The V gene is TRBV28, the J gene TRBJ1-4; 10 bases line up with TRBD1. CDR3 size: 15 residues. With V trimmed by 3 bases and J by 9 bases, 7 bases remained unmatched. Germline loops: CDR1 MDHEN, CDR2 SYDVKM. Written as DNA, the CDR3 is TGTGCCAGCAGTTTGCAGGGACAGGGGTCCAAAAAACTGTTTTTT. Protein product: CASSLQGQGSKKLFF. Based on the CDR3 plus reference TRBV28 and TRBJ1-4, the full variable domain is DVKVTQSSRYLVKRTGEKVFLECVQDMDHENMFWYRQDPGLGLRLIYFSYDVKMKEKGDIPEGYSVSREKKERFSLILESASTNQTSMYLCASSLQGQGSKKLFFGSGTQLSVL.

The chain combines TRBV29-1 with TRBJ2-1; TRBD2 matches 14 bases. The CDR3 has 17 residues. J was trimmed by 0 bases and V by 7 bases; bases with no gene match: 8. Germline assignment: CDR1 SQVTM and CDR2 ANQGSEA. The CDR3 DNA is TGCAGCGCTATGGGACTAGCGGGAGAGATCTCCTACAATGAGCAGTTCTTC. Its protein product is CSAMGLAGEISYNEQFF.

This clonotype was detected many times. CDR3 sequence: CASSQTGPYEQYF. In nucleotides, the CDR3 is TGCGCCAGCAGTCAGACAGGACCCTACGAGCAGTACTTC. The chain joins TRBV5-1 to TRBJ2-7; weak D call: TRBD1 (6 bases). CDR1 is SGHRS, CDR2 YFSETQ, per germline. Trimming removed 5 bases from V and 2 bases from J, with 11 bases in between. This CDR3 is built from 13 residues.

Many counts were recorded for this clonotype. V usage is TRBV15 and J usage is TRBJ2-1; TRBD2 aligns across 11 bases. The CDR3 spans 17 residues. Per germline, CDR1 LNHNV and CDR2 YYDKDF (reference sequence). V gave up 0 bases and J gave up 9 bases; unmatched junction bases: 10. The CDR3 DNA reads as TGTGCCACCAGCAGAGATCGAGGTAGCGGGAGGGCCCGTGAGCAGTTCTTC. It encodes CATSRDRGSGRAREQFF.

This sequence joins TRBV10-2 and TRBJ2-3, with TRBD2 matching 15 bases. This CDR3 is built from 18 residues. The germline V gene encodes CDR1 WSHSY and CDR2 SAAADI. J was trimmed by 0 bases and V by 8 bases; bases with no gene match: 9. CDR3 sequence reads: CASATSGTSGRSTDTQYF. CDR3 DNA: TGCGCCAGCGCTACGTCCGGGACTAGCGGGAGGAGCACAGATACGCAGTATTTT.

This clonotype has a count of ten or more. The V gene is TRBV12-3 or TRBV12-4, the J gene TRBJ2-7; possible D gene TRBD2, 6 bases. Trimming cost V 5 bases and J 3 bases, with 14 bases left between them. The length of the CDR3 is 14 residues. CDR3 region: CASSTRTISYEQYF. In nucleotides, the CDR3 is TGTGCCAGCAGTACCCGGACTATTAGCTACGAGCAGTACTTC.

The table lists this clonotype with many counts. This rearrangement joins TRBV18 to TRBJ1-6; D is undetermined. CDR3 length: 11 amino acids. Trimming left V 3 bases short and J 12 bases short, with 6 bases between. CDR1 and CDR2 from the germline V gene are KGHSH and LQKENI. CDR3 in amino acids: CASSPDGPLHF. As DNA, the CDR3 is TGTGCCAGCTCACCGGATGGACCCCTCCACTTT.

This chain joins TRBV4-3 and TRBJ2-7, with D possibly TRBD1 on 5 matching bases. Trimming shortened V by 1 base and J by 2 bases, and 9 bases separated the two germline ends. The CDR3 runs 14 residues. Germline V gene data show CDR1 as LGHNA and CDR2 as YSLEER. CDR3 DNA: TGCGCCAGCAGCCAAGGTGACAGAGCCTACGAGCAGTACTTC. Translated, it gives CASSQGDRAYEQYF.

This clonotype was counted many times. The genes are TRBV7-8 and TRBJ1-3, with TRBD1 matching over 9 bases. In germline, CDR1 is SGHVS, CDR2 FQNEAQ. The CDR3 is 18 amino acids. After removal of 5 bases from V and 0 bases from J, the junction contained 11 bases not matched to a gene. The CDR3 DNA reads TGTGCCAGCAGCGTCGGGACAGGGTCCTCGAGCTCTGGAAACACCATATATTTT. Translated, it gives CASSVGTGSSSSGNTIYF.